Listed below are T cell receptor beta chains from one sample, sequenced in a study of blood T cell repertoires in COVID-19. Generated by immunoSEQ multiplex PCR, the TCRdb table keeps only in-frame clones and is missing some. The table has more than 300,000 clones, just under 90% seen once. The sequenced sample was PBMCs or T cells enriched from blood (not recorded which). The receptors here all came from a woman under 40 who had recovered from COVID-19. The CDR3 runs from the conserved cysteine through the conserved F or W. Rows may omit the clone size; those that give it use once, few, many or a size class.

V,size,J,CDR3
TRBV4-2,.,TRBJ1-1,CASSQVVNMNTEAFF
TRBV30,.,TRBJ2-2,CAWSVQAGSNTGELFF
TRBV29-1,.,TRBJ1-5,CSAGQVDQPQHF
TRBV27,once,TRBJ2-3,CASSLVGNTQYF
TRBV19,.,TRBJ2-3,CASSIGATSGTDTQYF
TRBV4-1,few,TRBJ2-7,CASSQLPLRVGGTREGSEQYF
TRBV30,once,TRBJ2-1,CAWSGAGGPFF
TRBV6-5,.,TRBJ1-4,CASSLDRLGEKLFF
TRBV23-1,.,TRBJ1-5,CASSQLQVMDQPQHF
TRBV7-9,.,TRBJ2-1,CASSLTDYFTYNEQFF
TRBV19,.,TRBJ2-5,CASSIASGSDGEETQYF
TRBV5-8,once,TRBJ1-1,CASSKLRVDTEAFF
TRBV12-3/TRBV12-4,.,TRBJ2-1,CASSPYTDNEQFF
TRBV5-1,.,TRBJ1-1,CASRIGQGDTEAFF
TRBV19,.,TRBJ1-1,CASSLPPTAEAFF
TRBV19,.,TRBJ1-3,CASSIGGGSGNTIYF
TRBV7-9,.,TRBJ1-4,CASSQYELNEKLFF
TRBV6-1,.,TRBJ1-5,CASSDFSGNQPQHF
TRBV5-3,.,TRBJ1-6,CARTGGRPNSPLHF
TRBV7-9,.,TRBJ2-7,CASSLLNEQYF
TRBV6-1,.,TRBJ1-1,CASSEGQPVNTEAFF
TRBV24-1,.,TRBJ2-1,CATSAVGQGATASYNEQFF
TRBV20-1,.,TRBJ1-1,CSARDRDEAFF
TRBV27,.,TRBJ1-1,CASRTGGMFTEAFF
TRBV5-6,few,TRBJ2-7,CASSTARGFKYEQYF
TRBV19,.,TRBJ1-2,CASRVSGDIGYTF
TRBV5-6,.,TRBJ2-1,CASSSLHTTGGVFWNEQFF
TRBV3-1/TRBV3-2,.,TRBJ2-7,CASSQASSAFPQYF
TRBV7-7,.,TRBJ2-2,CASSPLAEGGELFF
TRBV7-9,.,TRBJ2-7,CASSSGTSGPREQYF
TRBV6-5,.,TRBJ2-7,CASSWTSGEQYF
TRBV4-1,.,TRBJ1-6,CASSQGQIFRALHF
TRBV20-1,.,TRBJ2-3,CSASTRTSTDTQYF
TRBV27,.,TRBJ1-1,CASLQYGETEAFF
TRBV4-2,.,TRBJ1-5,CASSQDYVAFGGNQPQHF
TRBV19,.,TRBJ2-5,CASSGGAEWETQYF
TRBV4-1,.,TRBJ2-1,CASSQVGRSGRWNEQFF
TRBV19,.,TRBJ2-7,CASSPADLAYRYEQYF
TRBV27,.,TRBJ2-7,CASSLGQGAHEQYF
TRBV11-3,.,TRBJ2-1,CASSIRPSSSEQFF
TRBV28,once,TRBJ2-7,CASSTTSGSSYEQYF